Listed below are T cell receptor beta chains from one sample, sequenced in a study of shared clonotypes between healthy human individuals. The method was immunoSEQ multiplex PCR; TCRdb's version includes in-frame clones alone and lacks a portion of them. This sample has hundreds of thousands of clones, with 73% found just once. The sequenced sample consisted of memory CD4+ T cells sorted from blood. Receptors originate from a woman aged 25 to 39 in good health. CDR3s include the opening cysteine and the closing phenylalanine or tryptophan. A D gene is named only where the DNA matches it firmly. Some rows mark clone size as missing; the rest say once, few, many or name a class of expanded clone.

TRBD2,TRBJ2-5,TRBV11-2,.,CASSLLRGLESLETQYF,TGTGCCAGCAGCCTCCTCCGAGGACTAGAAAGTCTCGAGACCCAGTACTTC
.,TRBJ1-1,TRBV27,.,CASSTNIRGGEGAFF,TGTGCCAGCAGTACTAACATCCGGGGCGGCGAGGGAGCTTTCTTT
TRBD1,TRBJ1-2,TRBV6-6,few,CASRRARDRGDYGYTF,TGTGCCAGCAGAAGAGCCCGGGACAGGGGGGACTATGGCTACACCTTC
TRBD1,TRBJ2-7,TRBV5-1,.,CASSHRDRGPYEQYF,TGCGCCAGCAGCCACCGGGACAGGGGACCCTACGAGCAGTACTTC
.,TRBJ2-2,TRBV5-6,.,CASSLDWTNTGELFF,TGTGCCAGCAGCTTGGACTGGACGAACACCGGGGAGCTGTTTTTT
.,TRBJ2-3,TRBV19,.,CASSKQGTGYTDTQYF,TGTGCCAGTAGTAAACAGGGAACGGGGTACACAGATACGCAGTATTTT
.,TRBJ1-4,TRBV27,.,CARMGLTVSEKLFF,TGTGCCAGGATGGGGCTCACGGTAAGTGAAAAACTGTTTTTT
.,TRBJ2-5,TRBV5-4,.,CASSSWAAIETQYF,TGTGCCAGCAGCTCCTGGGCAGCGATAGAGACCCAGTACTTC
TRBD1,TRBJ2-5,TRBV11-2,.,CASSPGQGGGETQYF,TGTGCCAGCAGCCCCGGACAGGGGGGGGGAGAGACCCAGTACTTC
TRBD1,TRBJ1-5,TRBV19,.,CASNYGTGDDQPQHF,TGTGCCAGTAATTATGGGACAGGGGACGATCAGCCCCAGCATTTT